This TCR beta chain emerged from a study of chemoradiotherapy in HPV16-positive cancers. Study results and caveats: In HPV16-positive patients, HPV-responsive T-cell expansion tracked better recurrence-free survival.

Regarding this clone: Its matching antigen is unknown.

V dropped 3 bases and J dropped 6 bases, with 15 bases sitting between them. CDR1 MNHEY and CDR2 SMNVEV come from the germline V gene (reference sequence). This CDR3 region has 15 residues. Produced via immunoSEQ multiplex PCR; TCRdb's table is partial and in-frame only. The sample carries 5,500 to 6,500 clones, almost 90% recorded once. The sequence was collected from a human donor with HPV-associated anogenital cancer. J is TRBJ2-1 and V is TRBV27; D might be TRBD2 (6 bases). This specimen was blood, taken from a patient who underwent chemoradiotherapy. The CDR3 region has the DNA TGTGCCAGCAGTTTGTCCCGGGGACTTCTCAATGAGCAGTTCTTC. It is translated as CASSLSRGLLNEQFF.